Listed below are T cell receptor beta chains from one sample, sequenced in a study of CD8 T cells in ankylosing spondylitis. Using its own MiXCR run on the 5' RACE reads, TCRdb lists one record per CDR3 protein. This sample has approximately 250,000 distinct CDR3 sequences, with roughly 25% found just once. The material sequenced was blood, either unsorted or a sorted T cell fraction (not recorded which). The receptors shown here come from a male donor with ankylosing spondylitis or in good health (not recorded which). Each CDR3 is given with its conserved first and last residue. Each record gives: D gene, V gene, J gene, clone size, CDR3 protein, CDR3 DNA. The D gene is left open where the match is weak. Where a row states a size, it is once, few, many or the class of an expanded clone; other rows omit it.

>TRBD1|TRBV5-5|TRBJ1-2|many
CASSFYDRANKGSSYTF
TGTGCCAGCAGCTTTTACGACAGGGCAAACAAGGGGTCTAGCTACACCTTC
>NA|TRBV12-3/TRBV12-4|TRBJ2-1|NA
CASSLLVDNEQFF
TGTGCCAGCAGTTTATTAGTGGACAATGAGCAGTTCTTC
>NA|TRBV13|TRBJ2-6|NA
CASTPWGANVLTF
TGTGCCAGCACCCCGTGGGGAGCCAACGTCCTGACTTTC
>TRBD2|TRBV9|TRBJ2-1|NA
CASSTSSSGGRAYNEQFF
TGTGCCAGCAGCACCTCCTCTAGCGGGGGGCGAGCTTACAATGAGCAGTTCTTC
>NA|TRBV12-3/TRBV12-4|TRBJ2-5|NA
CASSSYGGETQYF
TGTGCCAGCAGTTCGTACGGGGGAGAGACCCAGTACTTC
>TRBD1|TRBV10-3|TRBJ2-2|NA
CAISRDRDTGELFF
TGTGCCATCAGCCGGGACAGAGACACCGGGGAGCTGTTTTTT
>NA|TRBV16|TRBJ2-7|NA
CASSQTGAGSHEQYF
TGTGCCAGCAGCCAAACGGGGGCAGGGTCCCACGAGCAGTACTTC
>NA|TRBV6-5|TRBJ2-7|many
CASSYSGPPYEQYF
TGTGCCAGCAGTTATTCGGGGCCCCCCTACGAGCAGTACTTC
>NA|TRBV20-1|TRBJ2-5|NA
CSAAWLYQETQYF
TGCAGTGCGGCCTGGTTGTACCAAGAGACCCAGTACTTC
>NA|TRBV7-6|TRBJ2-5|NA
CASSQVWGLKGTQYF
TGTGCCAGCAGCCAAGTCTGGGGGTTGAAGGGGACCCAGTACTTC
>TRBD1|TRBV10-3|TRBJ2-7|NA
CAISETQGSSYEQYF
TGTGCCATCAGTGAAACACAGGGGAGCTCCTACGAGCAGTACTTC
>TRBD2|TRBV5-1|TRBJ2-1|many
CASSLGGLAGVYNEQFF
TGCGCCAGCAGCTTGGGGGGACTAGCGGGGGTGTACAATGAGCAGTTCTTC
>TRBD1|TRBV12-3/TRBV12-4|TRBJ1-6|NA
CASSLALTGGRSPLHF
TGTGCCAGCAGTTTAGCACTAACAGGGGGCCGATCACCCCTCCACTTT